The next 8 T cell receptor beta chains were all read from a single sample in a study of T cells in Graves' hyperthyroidism and ophthalmopathy. Regions amplified from RNA transcripts were the TCR beta CDR3 regions. When the TCR CDR3 underwent first-round RT-PCR, the HTBI primer set was used. TCRdb re-called the multiplex PCR reads with MiXCR, one entry per CDR3 protein. The table records fewer than 650,000 distinct CDR3 sequences, roughly 15% of them present only once. Sequences were obtained from blood. These receptors were obtained from a middle-aged woman with Graves' ophthalmopathy.

The sample holds one count of this clonotype. The rearrangement links TRBV6-2 or TRBV6-3 to TRBJ2-6, with D uncertain. Per germline, CDR1 MNHEY and CDR2 SVGEGT. Trimming left V 4 bases short and J 1 base short, with 5 bases between. The CDR3 length is 14 residues. This CDR3 reads CASSWGSGANVLTF. The CDR3 coding sequence is TGTGCCAGCAGTTGGGGATCTGGGGCCAACGTCCTGACTTTC.

The table lists this clonotype with a few counts. The CDR3 region has the DNA TGCAGTGCCCGCGGGGCGACTAGCGATTACGAGCAGTACTTC. It yields the protein CSARGATSDYEQYF. This chain connects TRBV20-1 to TRBJ2-7; 8 nucleotides match TRBD2. This CDR3 has 14 amino acids. V shed 6 bases, J shed 4 bases, and the junction held 11 bases outside the gene matches. The germline CDR1 and CDR2 sequences are DFQATT and SNEGSKA (reference sequence).

This clonotype was found many times. A junction end diverges from the germline sequence, so it may reflect a read error. This chain uses TRBV6-5 with TRBJ1-2; D might be TRBD1 (5 bases). CDR3 size: 14 residues. Germline lookup yields CDR1 MNHEY and CDR2 SVGAGI. In nucleotides, the CDR3 is TGTGCCAGCAGTTACGCCACAGGCCTCCAGGTCGCGGAATTC. This translates into CASSYATGLQVAEF.

The table lists this clonotype with many counts. The V gene is TRBV28, the J gene TRBJ1-1; D remains ambiguous. Trimming left V 2 bases short and J 0 bases short, with 7 bases between. The CDR3 totals 14 residues. CDR1 is MDHEN, CDR2 SYDVKM, per germline. CDR3 nucleotide sequence: TGTGCCAGCAGTTTACCCCACCTGAACACTGAAGCTTTCTTT. Translation: CASSLPHLNTEAFF.

This clonotype occurred many times. V is TRBV29-1 and J is TRBJ2-7, with D perhaps matching TRBD2 (5 bases). The V gene's germline CDR1 is SQVTM and CDR2 ANQGSEA. The CDR3 has 13 amino acids. V lost 4 bases to trimming and J lost 5 bases, with 15 bases between them. CDR3 DNA: TGCAGCGTTGGAGGGTGGGAACTTGACGAGCAGTACTTC. Its translation is CSVGGWELDEQYF.

The gene calls are TRBV11-2 and TRBJ2-3; D may match TRBD1 or TRBD2 (5 bases each). CDR3 length: 15 amino acids. The germline gives CDR1 SGHAT, CDR2 FQNNGV. The V end was cut by 5 bases, the J end by 7 bases, with 19 bases between. The CDR3 sequence is CASSPSGTSENTQYF. The CDR3, as DNA: TGTGCCAGCAGCCCAAGTGGGACCTCTGAGAATACGCAGTATTTT.

The CDR3 here is CASSLAWREETQYF. CDR3 coding DNA: TGTGCCAGCAGCTTGGCTTGGAGAGAGGAGACCCAGTACTTC. The rearrangement links TRBV5-5 to TRBJ2-5; D ambiguous. The CDR3 extends over 14 amino acids. V shed 0 bases and J shed 5 bases, with 11 bases lying between them. The germline gives CDR1 SGHKS, CDR2 YYEKEE (reference sequence).

There are many counts of this clonotype. The chain carries TRBV29-1 and TRBJ2-5; D possibly matches TRBD1 or TRBD2 (5 bases each). The V end lost 1 base, the J end lost 5 bases, and 14 bases lay between the germline ends. Per the germline V gene, CDR1 is SQVTM and CDR2 is ANQGSEA. There are 14 residues in the CDR3. CDR3 in amino acids: CSVEVGEGSETQYF. The CDR3 DNA is TGCAGCGTTGAAGTGGGGGAAGGGTCGGAGACCCAGTACTTC.